This is a list of T cell receptor beta chains from one sample in a study of blood T cell repertoires in COVID-19. Some clones are missing from TCRdb's copy, which holds only in-frame ones; the method was immunoSEQ multiplex PCR. The sample yields 25,000 to 35,000 clones, about 80% seen once. Sequenced input: peripheral blood. The receptor source for this set is an elderly woman with acute or convalescent COVID-19. Each CDR3 is given with its conserved first and last residue. Fields, in order: clone size, V gene, J gene, CDR3 protein. Size is stated for part of the rows, as once, few or many counts, or as a class when the clone is expanded.

clone size: .; V gene: TRBV27; J gene: TRBJ1-1; CDR3 protein: CASRKQKNTEAFF
clone size: .; V gene: TRBV12-3/TRBV12-4; J gene: TRBJ1-3; CDR3 protein: CASSFRHGNTIYF
clone size: .; V gene: TRBV6-5; J gene: TRBJ1-2; CDR3 protein: CASSYSRTGSYGYTF
clone size: .; V gene: TRBV27; J gene: TRBJ1-2; CDR3 protein: CASSWGTGVDGGYTF
clone size: .; V gene: TRBV13; J gene: TRBJ1-3; CDR3 protein: CASSRTGGSGNTIYF
clone size: few; V gene: TRBV28; J gene: TRBJ1-2; CDR3 protein: CASRSPQGLNYGYTF
clone size: many; V gene: TRBV9; J gene: TRBJ1-1; CDR3 protein: CASSERGNQNTEAFF
clone size: few; V gene: TRBV6-4; J gene: TRBJ1-1; CDR3 protein: CASRPRQLLMTEAFF
clone size: .; V gene: TRBV2; J gene: TRBJ1-5; CDR3 protein: CASSEMGGNNQPQHF
clone size: .; V gene: TRBV5-1; J gene: TRBJ2-7; CDR3 protein: CASSLSLAGSSSYEQYF
clone size: .; V gene: TRBV18; J gene: TRBJ1-6; CDR3 protein: CASSRSAGTGSISGNSPLHF
clone size: .; V gene: TRBV19; J gene: TRBJ1-5; CDR3 protein: CASVRGTVSNQPQHF
clone size: .; V gene: TRBV18; J gene: TRBJ2-1; CDR3 protein: CASSPVRLAGEQFF
clone size: .; V gene: TRBV7-6; J gene: TRBJ2-3; CDR3 protein: CASSLGGQGVDTQYF
clone size: .; V gene: TRBV29-1; J gene: TRBJ2-7; CDR3 protein: CSVEGLAGEQYF
clone size: once; V gene: TRBV7-3; J gene: TRBJ2-3; CDR3 protein: CASSLRGGGTDTQYF
clone size: .; V gene: TRBV12-5; J gene: TRBJ2-2; CDR3 protein: CASARGNTGELFF
clone size: .; V gene: TRBV27; J gene: TRBJ2-6; CDR3 protein: CASSFGRVSSGANVLTF
clone size: .; V gene: TRBV7-3; J gene: TRBJ2-1; CDR3 protein: CASSQRRGNEQFF
clone size: once; V gene: TRBV21-1; J gene: TRBJ1-6; CDR3 protein: CASSKVNSPSDNSPLHF
clone size: .; V gene: TRBV7-2; J gene: TRBJ1-3; CDR3 protein: CASSSLGVNTIYF
clone size: .; V gene: TRBV6-5; J gene: TRBJ2-2; CDR3 protein: CASSYSPGQGTGELFF
clone size: .; V gene: TRBV7-9; J gene: TRBJ1-3; CDR3 protein: CASSITGFGNTIYF
clone size: .; V gene: TRBV6-5; J gene: TRBJ1-6; CDR3 protein: CASSTLTGGISPLHF
clone size: .; V gene: TRBV12-3/TRBV12-4; J gene: TRBJ1-5; CDR3 protein: CASTREGRQPQHF
clone size: .; V gene: TRBV19; J gene: TRBJ1-4; CDR3 protein: CASRVQGSNEKLFF
clone size: .; V gene: TRBV30; J gene: TRBJ1-1; CDR3 protein: CAWNDRVALRMNTEAFF
clone size: few; V gene: TRBV7-8; J gene: TRBJ2-7; CDR3 protein: CASSPGAMSAYEQYF
clone size: .; V gene: TRBV7-9; J gene: TRBJ2-7; CDR3 protein: CASSLPLAGPGQYF
clone size: .; V gene: TRBV18; J gene: TRBJ1-5; CDR3 protein: CASSPTGTASYSNQPQHF
clone size: .; V gene: TRBV5-4; J gene: TRBJ1-3; CDR3 protein: CASSSGQLSGNTIYF
clone size: .; V gene: TRBV19; J gene: TRBJ1-5; CDR3 protein: CASFNRYSNQPQHF
clone size: .; V gene: TRBV20-1; J gene: TRBJ1-2; CDR3 protein: CSAGTGGGYTF
clone size: .; V gene: TRBV25-1; J gene: TRBJ2-1; CDR3 protein: CASSDARDSYNEQFF
clone size: .; V gene: TRBV18; J gene: TRBJ2-1; CDR3 protein: CASSPTGTGVNEQFF
clone size: .; V gene: TRBV7-2; J gene: TRBJ2-7; CDR3 protein: CASSLTGELYEQYF
clone size: .; V gene: TRBV5-4; J gene: TRBJ2-3; CDR3 protein: CASSLGLAGDTQYF
clone size: .; V gene: TRBV6-5; J gene: TRBJ2-1; CDR3 protein: CAGLAGGRTNEQFF
clone size: .; V gene: TRBV5-4; J gene: TRBJ2-7; CDR3 protein: CASSWKQGTYEQYF
clone size: .; V gene: TRBV4-2; J gene: TRBJ1-1; CDR3 protein: CASSQADMNTEAFF
clone size: .; V gene: TRBV9; J gene: TRBJ2-7; CDR3 protein: CASSVAGGPEQYF
clone size: once; V gene: TRBV5-1; J gene: TRBJ2-7; CDR3 protein: CASSGRDRGFSSDEQYF